These T cell receptor beta chains were read from a single sample in a study of radiotherapy plus CTLA-4 blockade in lung cancer. Data came from immunoSEQ multiplex PCR; TCRdb stores just in-frame clones and leaves some out. Of some 73,000 clones in the sample, roughly 79% were seen once. This material consisted of peripheral blood, taken from a patient treated with radiotherapy plus ipilimumab. The receptor set was obtained from a human donor with non-small cell lung cancer whose response to radiotherapy plus ipilimumab could not be evaluated. Some clones in this sample may be carry-over from other donors' samples. The CDR3 runs from the conserved cysteine through the conserved F or W. The D gene is left open where the match is weak. Rows give clone size only sometimes, using once, few, many, or a class for an expanded clone.

v_call: TRBV10-3; j_call: TRBJ1-2; clone_size: few; d_call: .; cdr3_aa: CATRQENYGYTF; cdr3_nt: TGTGCCACCAGACAGGAGAACTATGGCTACACCTTC
v_call: TRBV6-1; j_call: TRBJ1-6; clone_size: once; d_call: TRBD1; cdr3_aa: CASKTGDSPLHF; cdr3_nt: TGTGCCAGCAAGACAGGGGATTCACCCCTCCACTTT
v_call: TRBV14; j_call: TRBJ2-7; clone_size: few; d_call: TRBD1; cdr3_aa: CASSRSQGHPYEQYF; cdr3_nt: TGTGCCAGCAGCCGATCACAGGGGCATCCGTACGAGCAGTACTTC
v_call: TRBV6-1; j_call: TRBJ2-5; clone_size: .; d_call: TRBD2; cdr3_aa: CASSRTSGETQYF; cdr3_nt: TGTGCCAGCAGTCGGACTAGCGGGGAGACCCAGTACTTC
v_call: TRBV5-1; j_call: TRBJ1-6; clone_size: once; d_call: .; cdr3_aa: CASSLFRESSYNSPLHF; cdr3_nt: TGCGCCAGCAGCTTGTTTCGGGAGAGCTCCTATAATTCACCCCTCCACTTT
v_call: TRBV7-2; j_call: TRBJ1-4; clone_size: few; d_call: .; cdr3_aa: CASSLRGTREEKLFF; cdr3_nt: TGTGCCAGCAGCTTACGCGGTACCCGGGAGGAAAAACTGTTTTTT
v_call: TRBV19; j_call: TRBJ2-7; clone_size: .; d_call: .; cdr3_aa: CARPSVSGEQYF; cdr3_nt: TGTGCCAGACCTAGCGTGTCTGGCGAGCAGTACTTC
v_call: TRBV2; j_call: TRBJ1-1; clone_size: .; d_call: TRBD1; cdr3_aa: CASRGQINTEAFF; cdr3_nt: TGTGCCAGCAGGGGACAGATTAACACTGAAGCTTTCTTT
v_call: TRBV19; j_call: TRBJ1-6; clone_size: few; d_call: .; cdr3_aa: CASSIDTGGGNSPLHF; cdr3_nt: TGTGCCAGTAGTATAGATACCGGTGGGGGGAATTCACCCCTCCACTTT
v_call: TRBV28; j_call: TRBJ2-2; clone_size: once; d_call: .; cdr3_aa: CASSQTGRAGELFF; cdr3_nt: TGTGCCAGCAGCCAGACAGGCCGAGCCGGGGAGCTGTTTTTT
v_call: TRBV19; j_call: TRBJ1-1; clone_size: .; d_call: .; cdr3_aa: CASSIPGQGGITEAFF; cdr3_nt: TGTGCCAGTAGTATACCCGGCCAGGGAGGGATCACTGAAGCTTTCTTT
v_call: TRBV5-6; j_call: TRBJ2-1; clone_size: few; d_call: .; cdr3_aa: CASRSGTSYFDEQFF; cdr3_nt: TGTGCCAGCAGATCCGGGACTTCCTACTTCGATGAGCAGTTCTTC
v_call: TRBV2; j_call: TRBJ2-7; clone_size: .; d_call: .; cdr3_aa: CASSALSEQYF; cdr3_nt: TGTGCCAGCAGTGCTCTTAGCGAGCAGTACTTC
v_call: TRBV7-3; j_call: TRBJ2-2; clone_size: .; d_call: TRBD2; cdr3_aa: CASSSPWTRETGELFF; cdr3_nt: TGTGCCAGCAGCTCCCCTTGGACTAGAGAGACCGGGGAGCTGTTTTTT
v_call: TRBV4-1; j_call: TRBJ1-2; clone_size: .; d_call: .; cdr3_aa: CASSYRVGYGYTF; cdr3_nt: TGCGCCAGTAGTTACAGGGTTGGGTATGGCTACACCTTC
v_call: TRBV27; j_call: TRBJ1-2; clone_size: .; d_call: TRBD1; cdr3_aa: CASSLGGQGINYGYTF; cdr3_nt: TGTGCCAGCAGTTTAGGGGGACAGGGAATTAACTATGGCTACACCTTC
v_call: TRBV27; j_call: TRBJ2-5; clone_size: .; d_call: TRBD1; cdr3_aa: CASRDRLETQYF; cdr3_nt: TGTGCCAGCCGGGACAGATTGGAGACCCAGTACTTC
v_call: TRBV5-1; j_call: TRBJ1-1; clone_size: .; d_call: TRBD1; cdr3_aa: CASSYQGQGSAEAFF; cdr3_nt: TGCGCCAGCAGCTACCAGGGACAGGGAAGCGCTGAAGCTTTCTTT
v_call: TRBV19; j_call: TRBJ2-6; clone_size: .; d_call: TRBD1; cdr3_aa: CASSMGDSSGANVLTF; cdr3_nt: TGTGCCAGTAGTATGGGGGACAGCTCTGGGGCCAACGTCCTGACTTTC
v_call: TRBV7-8; j_call: TRBJ1-1; clone_size: .; d_call: TRBD1; cdr3_aa: CASSPGLGQGDTEAFF; cdr3_nt: TGTGCCAGCAGCCCAGGATTAGGACAGGGGGACACTGAAGCTTTCTTT
v_call: TRBV28; j_call: TRBJ1-5; clone_size: .; d_call: .; cdr3_aa: CASSLIRAGQPQHF; cdr3_nt: TGTGCCAGCAGTTTGATCAGGGCTGGGCAGCCCCAGCATTTT
v_call: TRBV6-1; j_call: TRBJ2-3; clone_size: .; d_call: TRBD2; cdr3_aa: CAIKSGGLLTDTQYF; cdr3_nt: TGTGCCATTAAATCGGGGGGGCTCCTCACAGATACGCAGTATTTT
v_call: TRBV21-1; j_call: TRBJ1-5; clone_size: few; d_call: .; cdr3_aa: CASSSGQGQPQHF; cdr3_nt: TGTGCCAGCAGCTCCGGACAGGGTCAGCCCCAGCATTTT
v_call: TRBV18; j_call: TRBJ2-3; clone_size: few; d_call: TRBD2; cdr3_aa: CASSPPRGGGTDTQYF; cdr3_nt: TGTGCCAGCTCACCTCCACGGGGGGGAGGCACAGATACGCAGTATTTT
v_call: TRBV2; j_call: TRBJ1-2; clone_size: .; d_call: .; cdr3_aa: CASSRRTVNYGYTF; cdr3_nt: TGTGCCAGCAGTAGACGGACAGTCAACTATGGCTACACCTTC
v_call: TRBV4-1; j_call: TRBJ1-5; clone_size: few; d_call: .; cdr3_aa: CASSPQGSGSNQPQHF; cdr3_nt: TGCGCCAGCAGCCCTCAGGGAAGTGGGAGCAATCAGCCCCAGCATTTT
v_call: TRBV5-6; j_call: TRBJ1-2; clone_size: .; d_call: .; cdr3_aa: CASSGMDGQSPANYGYTF; cdr3_nt: TGTGCCAGCAGCGGGATGGATGGACAGAGCCCCGCTAACTATGGCTACACCTTC
v_call: TRBV19; j_call: TRBJ1-1; clone_size: few; d_call: .; cdr3_aa: CASSPRKGLNTEAFF; cdr3_nt: TGTGCCAGTAGTCCAAGGAAGGGGTTGAACACTGAAGCTTTCTTT
v_call: TRBV28; j_call: TRBJ1-5; clone_size: many; d_call: .; cdr3_aa: CASSLKSGPQHF; cdr3_nt: TGTGCCAGCAGCCTAAAATCCGGGCCCCAGCATTTT
v_call: TRBV6-4; j_call: TRBJ2-1; clone_size: .; d_call: TRBD1; cdr3_aa: CASSEQGAYNEQFF; cdr3_nt: TGTGCCAGCAGTGAACAGGGGGCCTACAATGAGCAGTTCTTC
v_call: TRBV18; j_call: TRBJ2-5; clone_size: .; d_call: TRBD1; cdr3_aa: CASSPYLSSVGTGVWETQYF; cdr3_nt: TGTGCCAGCTCACCATATCTGTCCTCCGTCGGGACAGGGGTCTGGGAGACCCAGTACTTC
v_call: TRBV14; j_call: TRBJ1-2; clone_size: few; d_call: TRBD1; cdr3_aa: CASSQVQGELYGYTF; cdr3_nt: TGTGCCAGCAGCCAAGTACAGGGGGAACTCTATGGCTACACCTTC
v_call: TRBV28; j_call: TRBJ2-5; clone_size: few; d_call: .; cdr3_aa: CASSSQVSQPETQYF; cdr3_nt: TGTGCCAGCAGCTCCCAGGTCTCACAGCCAGAGACCCAGTACTTC